This T cell receptor beta chain originates from a study of CD8+CD57+ T cells in acquired aplastic anemia. Study summary: Sorted CD4+ plus CD8+ cells gave DNA averaging about 3 ug. Reads per healthy sample averaged around 9.9 million (CD4+) and under 13 million (CD8+). The study's findings and limits: Patients and controls had in common 25 to 30 CD8+ CDR3 sequences.

V lost 0 bases and J 0 bases, leaving 7 bases between the germline ends. The CDR3 loop spans 15 amino acids. Looked up from germline, CDR1 is MGHRA and CDR2 is YSYEKL. About this clonotype itself: Its antigen is undetermined.

The template for TCR beta VDJ and CDR3 sequence profiling was genomic DNA. MiXCR was run by TCRdb on the reads, yielding one entry per CDR3 protein. The sample carries approximately 200,000 distinct CDR3 sequences, roughly half recorded once. This TCR was sampled from a human donor in good health, serving as a control. The material sequenced was sorted CD4+, CD8+, or CD8+CD57+ T cells (not recorded which) from PBMCs. The genes are TRBV4-1 and TRBJ2-3; a weak D match, TRBD1 (6 bases). CDR3 protein: CASSQETGSTDTQYF. Written as DNA, the CDR3 is TGCGCCAGCAGCCAAGAGACAGGTAGCACAGATACGCAGTATTTT.